These 22 T cell receptor beta chains were sequenced from one sample in a study of blood T cell repertoires in COVID-19. Profiling relied on immunoSEQ multiplex PCR, and the TCRdb table lists in-frame clones only, not all of them. The sample lists some 180,000 clones, more than 80% occurring once. Sequenced input: peripheral blood. The receptors originated from a middle-aged man with acute or convalescent COVID-19.

The chain has TRBV28 and TRBJ2-5; no definite D call. This CDR3 is built from 13 residues. V was pared by 2 bases and J by 2 bases, with 6 bases between. Germline assignment: CDR1 MDHEN and CDR2 SYDVKM. The CDR3 sequence is CASSLARQETQYF. CDR3 nucleotides: TGTGCCAGCAGTTTAGCCAGGCAAGAGACCCAGTACTTC.

The chain combines TRBV6-5 with TRBJ1-1; D might be TRBD1 (5 bases). Trimming pared 6 bases from V and 3 bases from J, leaving 11 bases between. Germline V gene data show CDR1 as MNHEY and CDR2 as SVGAGI. The CDR3 is 13 residues long. CDR3 sequence: CASSAGRHTEAFF. The CDR3 coding sequence is TGTGCCAGCAGCGCAGGGAGGCACACTGAAGCTTTCTTT.

This chain uses TRBV19 with TRBJ1-5; tentatively, D is TRBD1 (5 bases). CDR1 and CDR2 from the germline V gene are LNHDA and SQIVND (reference sequence). Trimming stripped 3 bases from V and 7 bases from J, with 22 bases between. This CDR3 has 17 residues. In nucleotides, the CDR3 is TGTGCCAGTAGTATGCGCTACCAGGGAGGTTCACGACAGCCCCAGCATTTT. As protein: CASSMRYQGGSRQPQHF.

V gene TRBV10-2 combines with J gene TRBJ1-1; weak D call: TRBD1 (6 bases). Trimming removed 10 bases from V and 5 bases from J, with 14 bases in between. The CDR3 contains 12 residues. Germline CDR1 WSHSY, CDR2 SAAADI. Written as DNA, the CDR3 is TGCGCCACAACAACAGGGTCAACTGAAGCTTTCTTT. Its protein is CATTTGSTEAFF.

This chain links TRBV4-2 with TRBJ2-2; 11 bases match TRBD2. This CDR3 is 16 amino acids long. The V and J ends lost 4 bases and 7 bases, in that order; junction bases with no gene match: 8. Germline V gene sequence: CDR1 LGHNA, CDR2 YNFKEQ. CDR3 amino acids: CASSPRVAGGNGELFF. The CDR3 DNA sequence: TGTGCCAGCAGCCCGCGGGTAGCGGGAGGGAACGGGGAGCTGTTTTTT.

This chain connects TRBV7-8 to TRBJ2-5, with D tentatively TRBD2 (6 bases). This CDR3 region has 17 residues. The V gene lost 4 bases and the J gene lost 4 bases, with 22 bases spanning the gap. From germline, CDR1 is SGHVS and CDR2 FQNEAQ. The CDR3 protein is CASSSSPGGEERETQYF. DNA of the CDR3: TGTGCCAGCAGCTCAAGCCCCGGGGGAGAGGAAAGAGAGACCCAGTACTTC.

This clone was seen once. The V call is TRBV5-5, the J call TRBJ2-1; a weak D match, TRBD1 (6 bases). Deletions cut 1 base from V and 5 bases from J, with 10 bases between. From germline, CDR1 is SGHKS and CDR2 YYEKEE (reference sequence). This CDR3 is 14 amino acids long. The CDR3 loop is CASSLRQANNEQFF. CDR3 coding DNA: TGTGCCAGCAGCTTGAGACAGGCTAACAATGAGCAGTTCTTC.

The chain combines TRBV6-5 with TRBJ1-2, with 8 bases aligning to TRBD1. Germline trimming cut 4 bases from V and 5 bases from J; bases unmatched to any gene: 6. The germline CDR1 and CDR2 sequences are MNHEY and SVGAGI. The CDR3 consists of 14 residues. CDR3 coding DNA: TGTGCCAGCAGTTCATCAACAGGGGGATATGGCTACACCTTC. Translation: CASSSSTGGYGYTF.

V gene TRBV24-1 combines with J gene TRBJ2-5, with no clear D. CDR1 is KGHDR, CDR2 SFDVKD, per germline. This CDR3 has 11 residues. V dropped 3 bases and J dropped 11 bases, with 9 bases sitting between them. Written as DNA, the CDR3 is TGTGCCACCAGTGATCCAAGAGGACAGTACTTC. Protein sequence: CATSDPRGQYF.

This chain joins TRBV4-2 and TRBJ2-1; TRBD2 agrees at 7 bases. J gave up 7 bases and V 4 bases, and 10 bases lay outside the gene matches. CDR3 length equals 15 residues. Germline V gene sequence: CDR1 LGHNA, CDR2 YNFKEQ. The CDR3 DNA reads as TGTGCCAGCAGCCCACGGTGGCGGGAGAAGAATGAGCAGTTCTTC. Translation gives CASSPRWREKNEQFF.

The V gene is TRBV11-2, the J gene TRBJ1-6; no definite D call. CDR1 is SGHAT, CDR2 FQNNGV, per germline. The length of the CDR3 is 15 residues. V lost 0 bases, J lost 3 bases, and 6 bases lay in between. The CDR3 bases are TGTGCCAGCAGCTTAGACAGGTTCTATAATTCACCCCTCCACTTT. Translation gives CASSLDRFYNSPLHF.

The chain couples TRBV19 to TRBJ1-1; D might be TRBD1 (5 bases). The V gene's germline CDR1 is LNHDA and CDR2 SQIVND (reference sequence). The CDR3 is 16 residues long. Trimming stripped 7 bases from V and 4 bases from J, with 22 bases between. The CDR3 loop reads CASKFSTANQGTEAFF. CDR3 nucleotides: TGTGCCAGTAAGTTCAGTACGGCAAATCAGGGCACTGAAGCTTTCTTT. Complete variable domain (other parts from reference TRBV19 and TRBJ1-1): DGGITQSPKYLFRKEGQNVTLSCEQNLNHDAMYWYRQDPGQGLRLIYYSQIVNDFQKGDIAEGYSVSREKKESFPLTVTSAQKNPTAFYLCASKFSTANQGTEAFFGQGTRLTVV.

The V gene is TRBV7-3, the J gene TRBJ2-2, with 8 nucleotides matching TRBD1. V lost 2 bases, J lost 9 bases, and 2 bases stayed unmatched. Germline V CDR1 and CDR2: SGHTA, FQGTGA. The CDR3 consists of 13 residues. CDR3 amino acids: CASSLGQGWELFF. The CDR3 DNA sequence: TGTGCCAGCAGCTTAGGACAGGGCTGGGAGCTGTTTTTT.

V is TRBV7-2 and J is TRBJ2-5; 8 nucleotides match TRBD1. This CDR3 comprises 15 residues. V lost 1 base, J lost 2 bases, and 3 bases stayed unmatched. Germline V CDR1 and CDR2: SGHTA, FQGNSA. In DNA form, the CDR3 reads TGTGCCAGCAGCTTAGTCAGGGGGCATCAAGAGACCCAGTACTTC. This encodes CASSLVRGHQETQYF.

As for this clone: The sample has other DNA sequences that encode this CDR3 too. This chain connects TRBV28 to TRBJ2-6, with TRBD2 as a possible D gene (5 bases). This CDR3 comprises 15 residues. Germline CDR1 and CDR2: MDHEN and SYDVKM. Deletions cut 6 bases from V and 1 base from J, with 10 bases between. Written as DNA, the CDR3 is TGTGCCAGCAGCCTCCGGGGTTCTGGGGCCAACGTCCTGACTTTC. It is translated as CASSLRGSGANVLTF.

The V gene is TRBV30, the J gene TRBJ1-5; 7 bases are a match to TRBD1. Germline lookup yields CDR1 GTSNPN and CDR2 SVGIG (reference sequence). The V gene end was trimmed by 3 bases and the J gene end by 3 bases; junction bases not matched to a gene: 8. The CDR3 totals 15 residues. The CDR3 sequence is CAWSGWDSVNQPQHF. The CDR3 bases are TGTGCCTGGAGCGGGTGGGACAGCGTCAATCAGCCCCAGCATTTT.

This clone was seen just once. V gene TRBV2 combines with J gene TRBJ1-4; perhaps TRBD1 as D (5 bases). Looked up from germline, CDR1 is SNHLY and CDR2 is FYNNEI. The CDR3 spans 15 residues. Trimming removed 4 bases at V and 6 bases at J, with 15 bases between. The CDR3 DNA follows: TGTGCCAGCAGTGGTGGGGCAGGTCCCTATGAAAAACTGTTTTTT. Translation: CASSGGAGPYEKLFF.

The chain carries TRBV30 and TRBJ2-1; D gene uncertain. V was pared by 3 bases and J by 9 bases, with 9 bases between. The CDR3 totals 11 residues. Germline lookup yields CDR1 GTSNPN and CDR2 SVGIG (reference sequence). The CDR3 DNA reads TGTGCCTGGAGCGCCCGAGGTGAGCAGTTCTTC. This encodes CAWSARGEQFF.

The chain carries TRBV6-5 and TRBJ2-3; TRBD2 is a possible D gene (5 bases). Trimming removed 4 bases from V and 4 bases from J, with 12 bases in between. The CDR3 loop spans 14 amino acids. The germline V gene has CDR1 MNHEY and CDR2 SVGAGI. CDR3 sequence (DNA): TGTGCCAGCAGTTCCGTACTAGGAGCAGATACGCAGTATTTT. Protein: CASSSVLGADTQYF.

The CDR3 nucleotides read TGTGCCAGCAGTTATAGGTCGCCAGGGAATCAGCCCCAGCATTTT. It is translated as CASSYRSPGNQPQHF. The chain has TRBV6-2 or TRBV6-3 and TRBJ1-5; D may be TRBD1 (5 bases). From germline, CDR1 is MNHEY and CDR2 SVGEGT. CDR3 size: 15 residues. V was clipped by 3 bases and J by 4 bases, with 13 bases between them.

V is TRBV4-1 and J is TRBJ1-4; TRBD1 agrees at 9 bases. After removal of 1 base from V and 8 bases from J, the junction contained 14 bases not matched to a gene. The V gene's germline CDR1 is MGHRA and CDR2 YSYEKL. CDR3 length: 18 residues. CDR3 protein: CASSQGTGAHRAEEKLFF. In DNA form, the CDR3 reads TGCGCCAGCAGCCAAGGGACAGGGGCCCATCGCGCCGAGGAAAAACTGTTTTTT.

This chain connects TRBV5-5 to TRBJ1-2; D not certain. Germline V lookup: CDR1 SGHKS, CDR2 YYEKEE (reference sequence). V shed 4 bases and J shed 8 bases, with 15 bases lying between them. The CDR3 runs to 13 residues. The CDR3 reads CASSDPLAGGYTF. In DNA, the CDR3 is TGTGCCAGCAGCGACCCCCTGGCAGGAGGCTACACCTTC.